The 25 T cell receptor beta chains listed next were all sequenced from one sample in a study of shared clonotypes between healthy human individuals. Sequencing was performed with immunoSEQ multiplex PCR; in TCRdb, only in-frame clones are kept and a portion is missing. This table holds about 580,000 clones, roughly 98% found once. Naive CD8 populations comprised CD45RO-negative cells positively selected for CCR7, excluding terminally differentiated effector memory CD45RA+ cells. The sequenced sample consisted of naive CD8+ T cells sorted from blood. The source of these receptors is a man under 40 in good health.

The chain recombines TRBV19 with TRBJ2-2; a possible D gene is TRBD2 (6 bases). Trimming took 3 bases from V and 6 from J, leaving 14 bases between them. The CDR3 has 15 residues. Germline CDR1 reads LNHDA; CDR2 reads SQIVND (reference sequence). Written as DNA, the CDR3 is TGTGCCAGTAGTATCCACACGGGAGCCCCCGGGGAGCTGTTTTTT. As protein: CASSIHTGAPGELFF.

The rearrangement uses TRBV11-2 and TRBJ2-2, with 8 bases that match TRBD1. The J segment lost 10 bases and the V segment lost 2 bases, leaving 3 bases of the junction unmatched. Germline V gene data show CDR1 as SGHAT and CDR2 as FQNNGV. The CDR3 has 13 amino acids. CDR3 sequence reads: CASSLSGQAELFF. The CDR3 DNA reads as TGTGCCAGCAGCTTATCGGGACAGGCGGAGCTGTTTTTT.

The chain uses TRBV27 and TRBJ2-3; D call uncertain. The germline CDR1 and CDR2 sequences are MNHEY and SMNVEV (reference sequence). This CDR3 is 15 amino acids long. The V end was cut by 3 bases, the J end by 3 bases, with 13 bases between. CDR3 coding DNA: TGTGCCAGCAGTTTTAACGGTATCGTGACAGATACGCAGTATTTT. Amino acids: CASSFNGIVTDTQYF.

J is TRBJ2-2 and V is TRBV6-1; D gene ambiguous. Germline CDR1 reads MNHNS; CDR2 reads SASEGT. The germline V and J ends were trimmed by 6 bases and 4 bases, with 12 bases remaining between them. CDR3 size: 14 residues. In DNA form, the CDR3 reads TGTGCCAGCAGCCAGGCCGCGTCCACCGGGGAGCTGTTTTTT. Its translation: CASSQAASTGELFF.

This chain joins TRBV29-1 and TRBJ2-1; a possible D gene is TRBD2 (6 bases). Germline loops: CDR1 SQVTM, CDR2 ANQGSEA. V gave up 7 bases and J gave up 3 bases, with 13 bases separating them. The CDR3 has 13 residues. The DNA for the CDR3 is TGCAGCGCAGGACTACCTCACTACAATGAGCAGTTCTTC. This sequence encodes CSAGLPHYNEQFF.

This sequence joins TRBV7-9 and TRBJ1-5; D call uncertain. Germline V lookup: CDR1 SEHNR, CDR2 FQNEAQ (reference sequence). The CDR3 extends over 14 amino acids. V lost 3 bases, J lost 0 bases, and 6 bases lay in between. CDR3 loop: CASSLGYSNQPQHF. CDR3 DNA: TGTGCCAGCAGCTTGGGCTATAGCAATCAGCCCCAGCATTTT.

The rearrangement uses TRBV4-1 and TRBJ1-5; D remains ambiguous. CDR3 length: 15 residues. V dropped 0 bases and J dropped 4 bases, with 10 bases sitting between them. Germline V gives CDR1 MGHRA, CDR2 YSYEKL. CDR3 in DNA: TGCGCCAGCAGCCAAGAACCCATTGATAATCAGCCCCAGCATTTT. Encoded protein: CASSQEPIDNQPQHF.

The V and J genes are TRBV5-1 and TRBJ2-7; 7 bases match TRBD2. Trimming at V came to 5 bases and at J to 4 bases, leaving 9 bases not matched to a gene. Per the germline V gene, CDR1 is SGHRS and CDR2 is YFSETQ. The CDR3 covers 14 residues. The CDR3 region is CASSPASGRYEQYF. The CDR3 nucleotides read TGCGCCAGCAGTCCCGCTAGCGGAAGATACGAGCAGTACTTC.

This clone was counted once. CDR3 coding DNA: TGTGCCAGCAGCGCAAACCCCTCGCCGGGGACTAGCGTCTACTTC. Its translation: CASSANPSPGTSVYF. This rearrangement joins TRBV7-2 to TRBJ2-5; 10 bases map to TRBD2. This CDR3 region has 15 residues. Looked up from germline, CDR1 is SGHTA and CDR2 is FQGNSA. J gave up 14 bases and V 5 bases, and 17 bases lay outside the gene matches.

V and J are TRBV7-8 and TRBJ1-4; 7 bases fit TRBD1. CDR1 is SGHVS and CDR2 is FQNEAQ in the germline V gene. This CDR3 has 14 amino acids. V was pared by 4 bases and J by 5 bases, with 4 bases of the junction left unmatched. The CDR3 coding sequence is TGTGCCAGCAGCTGGGACAGCGAGAATGAAAAACTGTTTTTT. Its translation: CASSWDSENEKLFF.

In DNA, the CDR3 is TGCAGCGTTGAAGGGGAGCAAACCGGGGAGCTGTTTTTT. It is translated as CSVEGEQTGELFF. The chain couples TRBV29-1 to TRBJ2-2, with a possible D match to TRBD2 (5 bases). The CDR3 runs 13 residues. Germline CDR1 SQVTM, CDR2 ANQGSEA. The germline V and J ends were trimmed by 1 base and 5 bases, with 8 bases remaining between them.

This chain links TRBV29-1 with TRBJ2-6; possibly TRBD1 for D (6 bases). The CDR3 contains 14 residues. Trimming pared 6 bases from V and 0 bases from J, leaving 9 bases between. In germline, CDR1 is SQVTM, CDR2 ANQGSEA. The CDR3: CSVPGDSGANVLTF. Here the CDR3 DNA reads TGCAGCGTCCCAGGGGACTCTGGGGCCAACGTCCTGACTTTC.

This clone appeared a single time. This chain uses TRBV28 with TRBJ1-5, with a tentative D call TRBD1 (6 bases). CDR3 length: 15 amino acids. V was clipped by 3 bases and J by 6 bases, with 15 bases between them. Germline V CDR1 and CDR2: MDHEN, SYDVKM. The CDR3 DNA is TGTGCCAGCAGTTTGAGGGGCCGAGGGGGTCAGCCCCAGCATTTT. Encoded protein: CASSLRGRGGQPQHF. Variable domain in full (rest from reference TRBV28 and TRBJ1-5): DVKVTQSSRYLVKRTGEKVFLECVQDMDHENMFWYRQDPGLGLRLIYFSYDVKMKEKGDIPEGYSVSREKKERFSLILESASTNQTSMYLCASSLRGRGGQPQHFGDGTRLSIL.

This chain joins TRBV5-4 and TRBJ2-1, with 10 bases that match TRBD2. V shed 4 bases, J shed 6 bases, and the junction held 7 bases outside the gene matches. CDR1 is SGHNT, CDR2 YYREEE, per germline (reference sequence). The CDR3 runs 15 residues. CDR3 amino acids: CASSVGLAAGNEQFF. The CDR3 DNA sequence: TGTGCCAGCAGCGTCGGACTAGCGGCGGGCAATGAGCAGTTCTTC.

J is TRBJ2-7 and V is TRBV2, with TRBD1 identical over 9 bases. The CDR3 length is 15 residues. Germline V gene sequence: CDR1 SNHLY, CDR2 FYNNEI. The junction had 9 bases not matched to a gene; V was cut back by 7 bases and J by 2 bases. The CDR3 bases are TGTGCCAGCACTCCCTTCGGGACAGGGACCTACGAGCAGTACTTC. This encodes CASTPFGTGTYEQYF.

The V call is TRBV30, the J call TRBJ2-2; D remains ambiguous. Germline assignment: CDR1 GTSNPN and CDR2 SVGIG (reference sequence). Trimming stripped 1 base from V and 1 base from J, with 4 bases between. This CDR3 comprises 13 residues. The CDR3 loop is CAWSEVNTGELFF. DNA for the CDR3: TGTGCCTGGAGTGAGGTGAACACCGGGGAGCTGTTTTTT. Using reference TRBV30 and TRBJ2-2 for the parts outside the CDR3, the full variable domain is SQTIHQWPATLVQPVGSPLSLECTVEGTSNPNLYWYRQAAGRGLQLLFYSVGIGQISSEVPQNLSASRPQDRQFILSSKKLLLSDSGFYLCAWSEVNTGELFFGEGSRLTVL.

The CDR3 DNA sequence: TGCAGCGTTGAGCTAGCGGGAGGGAACGATGAGCAGTTCTTC. It specifies CSVELAGGNDEQFF. The chain employs TRBV29-1 and TRBJ2-1; 12 nucleotides line up with TRBD2. CDR1 is SQVTM, CDR2 ANQGSEA, per germline. The CDR3 is 14 amino acids. V was pared by 3 bases and J by 8 bases, with 5 bases of the junction left unmatched.

The chain has TRBV18 and TRBJ2-7, with 10 bases aligning to TRBD1. J gave up 0 bases and V 3 bases, and 2 bases lay outside the gene matches. CDR1 KGHSH and CDR2 LQKENI come from the germline V gene. The CDR3 sequence is 15 residues long. In nucleotides, the CDR3 is TGTGCCAGCTCACCGACAGGGGGCAGCTCCTACGAGCAGTACTTC. This codes for CASSPTGGSSYEQYF.

The gene calls are TRBV6-5 and TRBJ2-5; the D gene is possibly TRBD2 (5 bases). The CDR3 loop spans 11 amino acids. Germline values: CDR1 MNHEY, CDR2 SVGAGI. V lost 6 bases to trimming and J lost 5 bases, with 7 bases between them. In nucleotides, the CDR3 is TGTGCCAGCAGATCGGGGGAGACCCAGTACTTC. It translates to CASRSGETQYF.

This chain links TRBV5-1 with TRBJ2-1; 9 bases map to TRBD1. Trimming at V came to 4 bases and at J to 3 bases, leaving 2 bases not matched to a gene. Germline loops: CDR1 SGHRS, CDR2 YFSETQ. CDR3 length: 14 residues. DNA for the CDR3: TGCGCCAGCAGCCAGGGACAGGGCTACAATGAGCAGTTCTTC. Translated, it gives CASSQGQGYNEQFF.

This clone was seen a handful of times. The gene calls are TRBV6-5 and TRBJ1-2; D perhaps matches TRBD1 (6 bases). This CDR3 has 15 residues. V lost 6 bases, J lost 1 base, and 15 bases lay in between. Looked up from germline, CDR1 is MNHEY and CDR2 is SVGAGI. CDR3 region: CASSPQGGDNYGYTF. CDR3 DNA sequence: TGTGCCAGCAGCCCCCAAGGGGGGGATAACTATGGCTACACCTTC.

The V gene is TRBV7-9, the J gene TRBJ2-2, with 7 bases aligning to TRBD2. Trimming removed 5 bases from V and 4 bases from J; junction bases left unmatched: 13. This CDR3 region has 17 residues. Germline V gene lookup returns CDR1 SEHNR and CDR2 FQNEAQ (reference sequence). CDR3 sequence: CASSTPQRGPVTGELFF. The CDR3 DNA reads as TGTGCCAGCAGCACCCCCCAGCGGGGACCTGTCACCGGGGAGCTGTTTTTT. Complete variable domain (other parts from reference TRBV7-9 and TRBJ2-2): DTGVSQNPRHKITKRGQNVTFRCDPISEHNRLYWYRQTLGQGPEFLTYFQNEAQLEKSRLLSDRFSAERPKGSFSTLEIQRTEQGDSAMYLCASSTPQRGPVTGELFFGEGSRLTVL.

The genes are TRBV10-2 and TRBJ2-3, with TRBD2 matching over 8 bases. Germline values: CDR1 WSHSY, CDR2 SAAADI. Losses at the gene ends were 3 bases for V and 4 bases for J; bases not matched to a gene: 3. This CDR3 region has 14 residues. The CDR3 DNA reads as TGCGCCAGCAGTGAAAGGCGGGAGGCAGATACGCAGTATTTT. It yields the protein CASSERREADTQYF.

The gene calls are TRBV15 and TRBJ1-4; D may be TRBD1 (6 bases). Germline values: CDR1 LNHNV, CDR2 YYDKDF (reference sequence). The CDR3 is made up of 15 amino acids. With 1 base removed from V and 4 bases from J, the gap between germline ends came to 10 bases. For the CDR3, the DNA is TGTGCCACCAGCAGAGTGGACAGCGATAATGAAAAACTGTTTTTT. It yields the protein CATSRVDSDNEKLFF.

This chain links TRBV27 with TRBJ1-4, with TRBD1 matching over 7 bases. CDR1 is MNHEY and CDR2 is SMNVEV in the germline V gene (reference sequence). V dropped 1 base and J dropped 4; count of bases not matched to a gene: 3. There are 15 residues in the CDR3. CDR3 sequence: CASSLYTGVNEKLFF. DNA of the CDR3: TGTGCCAGCAGTTTATACACAGGGGTTAATGAAAAACTGTTTTTT.